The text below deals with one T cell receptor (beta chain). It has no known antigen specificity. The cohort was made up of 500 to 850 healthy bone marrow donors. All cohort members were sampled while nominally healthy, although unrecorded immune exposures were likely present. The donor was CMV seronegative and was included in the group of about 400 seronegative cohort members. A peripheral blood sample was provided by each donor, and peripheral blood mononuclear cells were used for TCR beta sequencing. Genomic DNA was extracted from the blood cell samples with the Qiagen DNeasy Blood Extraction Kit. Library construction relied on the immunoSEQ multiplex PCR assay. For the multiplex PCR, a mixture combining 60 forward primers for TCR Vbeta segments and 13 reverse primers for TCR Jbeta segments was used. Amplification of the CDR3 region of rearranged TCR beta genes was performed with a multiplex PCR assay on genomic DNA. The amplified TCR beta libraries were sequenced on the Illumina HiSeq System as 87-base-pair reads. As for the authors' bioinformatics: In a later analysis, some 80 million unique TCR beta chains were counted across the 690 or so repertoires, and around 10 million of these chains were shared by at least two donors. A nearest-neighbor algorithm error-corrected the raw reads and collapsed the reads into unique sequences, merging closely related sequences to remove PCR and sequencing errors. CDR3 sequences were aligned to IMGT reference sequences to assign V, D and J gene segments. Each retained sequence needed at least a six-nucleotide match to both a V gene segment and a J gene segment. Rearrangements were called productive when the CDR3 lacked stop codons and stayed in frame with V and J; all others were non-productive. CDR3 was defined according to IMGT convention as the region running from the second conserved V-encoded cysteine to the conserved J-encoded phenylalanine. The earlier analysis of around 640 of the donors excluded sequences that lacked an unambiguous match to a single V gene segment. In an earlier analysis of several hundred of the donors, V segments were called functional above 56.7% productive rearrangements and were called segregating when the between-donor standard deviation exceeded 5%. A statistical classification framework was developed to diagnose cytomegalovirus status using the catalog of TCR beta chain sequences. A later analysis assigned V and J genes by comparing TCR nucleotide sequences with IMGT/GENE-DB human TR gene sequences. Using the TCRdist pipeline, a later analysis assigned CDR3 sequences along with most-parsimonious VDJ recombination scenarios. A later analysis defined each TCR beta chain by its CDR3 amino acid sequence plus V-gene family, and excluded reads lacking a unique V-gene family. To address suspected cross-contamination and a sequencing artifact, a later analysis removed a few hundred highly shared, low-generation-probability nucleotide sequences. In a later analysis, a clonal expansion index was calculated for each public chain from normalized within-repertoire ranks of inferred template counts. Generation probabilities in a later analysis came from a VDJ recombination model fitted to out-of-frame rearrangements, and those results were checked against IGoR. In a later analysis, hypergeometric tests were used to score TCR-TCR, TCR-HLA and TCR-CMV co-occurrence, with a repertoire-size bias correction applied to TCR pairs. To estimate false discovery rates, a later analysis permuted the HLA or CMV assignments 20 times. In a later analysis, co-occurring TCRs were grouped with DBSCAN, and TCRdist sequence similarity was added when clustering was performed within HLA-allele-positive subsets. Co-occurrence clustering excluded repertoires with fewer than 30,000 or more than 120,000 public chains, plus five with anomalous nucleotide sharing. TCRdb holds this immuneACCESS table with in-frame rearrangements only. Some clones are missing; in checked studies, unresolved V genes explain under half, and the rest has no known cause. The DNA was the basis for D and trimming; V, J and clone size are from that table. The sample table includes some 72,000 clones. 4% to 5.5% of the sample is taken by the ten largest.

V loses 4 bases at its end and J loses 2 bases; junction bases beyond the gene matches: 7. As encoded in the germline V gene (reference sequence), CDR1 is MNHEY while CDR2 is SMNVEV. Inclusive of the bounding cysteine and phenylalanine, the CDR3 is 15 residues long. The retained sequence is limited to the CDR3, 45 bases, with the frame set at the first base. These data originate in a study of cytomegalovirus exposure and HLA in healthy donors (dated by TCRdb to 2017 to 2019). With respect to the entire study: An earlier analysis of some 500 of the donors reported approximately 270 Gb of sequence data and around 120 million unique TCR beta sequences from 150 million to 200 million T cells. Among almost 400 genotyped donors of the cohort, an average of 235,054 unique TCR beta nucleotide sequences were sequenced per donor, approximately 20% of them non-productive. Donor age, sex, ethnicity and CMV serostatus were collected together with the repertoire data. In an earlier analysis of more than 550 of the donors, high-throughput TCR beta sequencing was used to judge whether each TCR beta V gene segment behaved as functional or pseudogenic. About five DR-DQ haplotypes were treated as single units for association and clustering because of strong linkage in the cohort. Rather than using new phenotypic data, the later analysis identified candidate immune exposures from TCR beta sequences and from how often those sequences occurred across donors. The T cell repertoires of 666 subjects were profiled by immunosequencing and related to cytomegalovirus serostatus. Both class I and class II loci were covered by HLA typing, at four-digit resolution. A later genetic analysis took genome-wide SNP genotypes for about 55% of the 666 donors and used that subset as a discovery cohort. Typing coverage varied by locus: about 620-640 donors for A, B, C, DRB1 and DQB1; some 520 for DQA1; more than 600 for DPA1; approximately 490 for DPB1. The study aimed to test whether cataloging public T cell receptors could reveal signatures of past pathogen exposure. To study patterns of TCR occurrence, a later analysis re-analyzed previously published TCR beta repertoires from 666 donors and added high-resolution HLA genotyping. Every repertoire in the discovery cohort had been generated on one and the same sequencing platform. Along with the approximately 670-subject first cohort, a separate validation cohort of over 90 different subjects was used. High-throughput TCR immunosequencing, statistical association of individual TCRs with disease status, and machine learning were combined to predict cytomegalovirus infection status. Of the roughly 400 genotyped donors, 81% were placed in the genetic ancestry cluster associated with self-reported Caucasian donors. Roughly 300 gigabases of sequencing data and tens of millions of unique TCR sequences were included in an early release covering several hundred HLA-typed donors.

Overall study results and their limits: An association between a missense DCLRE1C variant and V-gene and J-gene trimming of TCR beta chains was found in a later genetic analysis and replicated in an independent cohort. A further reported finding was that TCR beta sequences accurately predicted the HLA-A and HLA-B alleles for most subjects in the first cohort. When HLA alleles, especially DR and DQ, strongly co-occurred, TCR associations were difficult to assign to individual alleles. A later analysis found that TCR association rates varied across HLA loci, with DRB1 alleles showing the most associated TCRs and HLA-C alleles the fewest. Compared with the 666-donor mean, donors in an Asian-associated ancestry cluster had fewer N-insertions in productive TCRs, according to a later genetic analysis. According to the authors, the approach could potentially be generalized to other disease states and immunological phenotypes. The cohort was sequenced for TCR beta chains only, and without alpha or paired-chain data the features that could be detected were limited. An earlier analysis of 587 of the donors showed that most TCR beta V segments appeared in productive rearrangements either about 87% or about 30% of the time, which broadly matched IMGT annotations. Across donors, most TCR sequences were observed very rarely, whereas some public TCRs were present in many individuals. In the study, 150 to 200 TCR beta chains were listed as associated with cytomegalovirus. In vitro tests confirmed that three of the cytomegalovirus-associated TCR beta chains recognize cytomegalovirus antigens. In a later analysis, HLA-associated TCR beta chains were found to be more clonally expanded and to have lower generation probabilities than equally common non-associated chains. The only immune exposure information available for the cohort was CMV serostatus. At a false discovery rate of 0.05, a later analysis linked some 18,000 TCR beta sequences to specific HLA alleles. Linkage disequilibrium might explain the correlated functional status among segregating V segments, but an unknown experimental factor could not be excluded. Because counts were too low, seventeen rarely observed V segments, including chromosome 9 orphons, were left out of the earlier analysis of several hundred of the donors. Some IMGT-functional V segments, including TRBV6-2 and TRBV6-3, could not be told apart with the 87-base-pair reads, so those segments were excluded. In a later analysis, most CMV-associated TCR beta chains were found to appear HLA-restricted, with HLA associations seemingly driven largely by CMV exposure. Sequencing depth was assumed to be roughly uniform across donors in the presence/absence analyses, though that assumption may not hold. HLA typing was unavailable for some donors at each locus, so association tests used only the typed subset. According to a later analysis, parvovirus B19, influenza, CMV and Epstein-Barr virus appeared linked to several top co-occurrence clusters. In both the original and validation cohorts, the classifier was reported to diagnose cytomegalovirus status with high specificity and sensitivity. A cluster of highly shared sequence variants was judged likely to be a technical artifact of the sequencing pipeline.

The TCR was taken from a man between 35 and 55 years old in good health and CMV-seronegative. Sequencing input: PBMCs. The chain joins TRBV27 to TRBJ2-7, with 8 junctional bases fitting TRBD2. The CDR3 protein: CASSSPLAGTYEQYF. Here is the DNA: TGTGCCAGCAGTTCACCTTTAGCGGGAACCTACGAGCAGTACTTC.